This record covers a single T cell receptor beta chain. This entry is derived from a study of CD8 T cells in Susac syndrome. The CD8+ and CD4+ T cells were negatively isolated, with the TEMRA cells enriched by FACS. Trimming shortened V by 1 base and J by 5 bases, and 12 bases separated the two germline ends. The CDR3 totals 15 residues. The germline gives CDR1 SGHTA, CDR2 FQGNSA. Reverse transcription of roughly 0.5 to 1 ug RNA used random hexamers. immunoSEQ multiplex PCR amplified TCR beta CDR3 across 54 Vbeta, 13 Jbeta. TCRdb passed the immunoSEQ multiplex PCR reads through MiXCR, listing each CDR3 protein once. The sample records 150,000 to 200,000 distinct CDR3 sequences, 93% being singletons.

The receptor comes from a human donor in good health. Input material: CD4+ T cells from PBMCs. V gene TRBV7-2 combines with J gene TRBJ2-1, with a weak D call TRBD2 (6 bases). CDR3 amino acids: CASSLVGGLNNEQFF. The CDR3 nucleotides are TGTGCCAGCAGCTTAGTCGGGGGTCTCAACAATGAGCAGTTCTTC.